This entry is about one T cell receptor (beta chain). This clonotype showed up many times. Its antigen has not been determined. No much larger clone exists at a distance of one base, and base qualities are not known. This sample is drawn from a study of spatial heterogeneity in lung cancer (dated by TCRdb to the late 2010s). For the wider study: Beta-chain transcripts were consistently detected in greater numbers than alpha-chain transcripts, which likely reflects a higher abundance of beta-chain transcripts. In the raw uncorrected reads, each unique combination of TCR and UMI appeared on average more than ten times. Nonsynonymous mutation counts, determined by whole-exome sequencing of tumor tissue, were related to TCR repertoire features. TCR transcript counts in tumor regions correlated strongly with a T cell transcriptional module score from matched bulk RNA-seq. Both alpha and beta chains were TCR-sequenced in around 220 tumor regions, about 69 matched nontumor lung samples and around 54 PBMC samples obtained at surgery. The study quantitatively compared TCR alpha and beta repertoires across multiple tumor regions, matched nontumor lung and blood in non-small cell lung cancer.

The CDR1 and CDR2 encoded by the germline V gene are SQVTM and ANQGSEA. The V and J ends are trimmed by 7 bases and 0 bases, leaving 15 bases between them. Its CDR3 holds 15 amino acids, cysteine through phenylalanine. Only the CDR3 DNA is retained, 45 bases long and in frame from the first base. The time point label on this specimen signifies: sample taken at primary tumor resection. Donors were 65 to 85 patients with early-stage, untreated non-small cell lung cancer from the lung TRACERx cohort. Whole RNA extracted from tumor and nontumor lung tissue, or from cryopreserved PBMC samples, was used for TCR sequencing without cell sorting. Only patients for whom sufficient RNA was available from at least two tumor regions were selected for TCR sequencing. A lung pathologist reviewed the tumor and adjacent nontumor lung specimens before the specimens were selected. Summary of the overall study and its limitations: Additional single-cell paired TCR alpha and beta sequencing was considered necessary to confirm, at a functional level, the hypothesis that regional TCRs recognize regional mutations. Estimated TCR-seq coverage of tumor T cells was only roughly 7.3% for alpha chains and approximately 12% for beta chains. Counts of ubiquitous and regional expanded TCRs correlated with counts of ubiquitous and regional nonsynonymous mutations, respectively. The tumor nonsynonymous mutation count correlated with the number of expanded intratumoral alpha and beta TCRs.

The library was made by 5' RACE. The instrument was a NextSeq 500. To allow correction of PCR and sequencing errors, the TCR library protocol tagged every TCR cDNA molecule with a unique molecular identifier. On the authors' methods: TCR identification, UMI-based error correction and CDR3 extraction were performed with Decombinator tools. TCRs above a frequency of 2 per 1,000, corresponding to the top 1% of the tumor frequency distribution, were defined as expanded. Expanded tumor TCRs statistically deemed absent (corrected P<0.05) from at least one tumor region were classed as regional, and all other expanded tumor TCRs were classed as ubiquitous. Renyi diversity was calculated using the R vegan package after each repertoire was subsampled 100 times to 5,000 TCRs. CDR3 similarity networks were constructed using string-kernel similarity of amino acid triplets, with links drawn between CDR3s whose pairwise similarity was above 0.82. Starting from the raw public reads, TCRdb applied fastp trimming at Q25, assembled clones with MiXCR and retained in-frame beta chains. Every entry covers one CDR3 protein and lists the most common genes and DNA from its rows. For this entry, the V and J calls and clone size follow TCRdb and not the study's own pipeline. The sample table records fewer than 12,000 distinct CDR3 sequences; roughly 13% of these occur just once. In total, the top ten clones hold 39% of the sample.

The clonotype originates from a male donor with early-stage non-small cell lung cancer. The source was lung tumor tissue, collected at surgery. The sequence links TRBV29-1 to TRBJ1-4, with the identity of the D gene unclear. The encoded CDR3 is CSALDPSATNEKLFF. The bases are TGCAGCGCATTGGACCCGTCTGCAACTAATGAAAAACTGTTTTTT. Supplemented by the reference TRBV29-1 and TRBJ1-4 proteins around the CDR3, the complete variable domain is SAVISQKPSRDICQRGTSLTIQCQVDSQVTMMFWYRQQPGQSLTLIATANQGSEATYESGFVIDKFPISRPNLTFSTLTVSNMSPEDSSIYLCSALDPSATNEKLFFGSGTQLSVL.